Below are 14 T cell receptor beta chains sequenced from a single sample in a study of early T cells in non-severe SARS-CoV-2 infection. From the 5' RACE reads, TCRdb called clonotypes with MiXCR, one entry per CDR3 protein. The data contain about 26,000 distinct CDR3 sequences, 4.5% to 6% of them singletons. The sample was whole blood. These receptors all stem from an adult who was a healthcare worker with PCR-confirmed SARS-CoV-2 infection or an uninfected control (not recorded which).

This clonotype was observed at least ten times. V usage is TRBV7-9 and J usage is TRBJ2-7, with 12 positions matching TRBD1. In germline, CDR1 is SEHNR, CDR2 FQNEAQ (reference sequence). V lost 4 bases and J lost 5; bases outside the gene matches: 6. There are 15 residues in the CDR3. The CDR3 coding sequence is TGTGCCAGCAGCTCAACCGGGACAGGGGGCCACGAGCAGTACTTC. This gives the protein CASSSTGTGGHEQYF.

The chain carries TRBV18 and TRBJ2-3; a weak D match, TRBD2 (6 bases). This CDR3 region has 12 residues. From germline, CDR1 is KGHSH and CDR2 LQKENI. V lost 3 bases to trimming and J lost 6 bases, with 7 bases between them. In DNA, the CDR3 is TGTGCCAGCTCACCCCGGGAGGATACGCAGTATTTT. Protein sequence: CASSPREDTQYF.

As concerns this clonotype: A much larger clonotype is one base distant, so this may be a read error. The chain is built from TRBV5-4 and TRBJ1-6; tentative D call: TRBD1 (6 bases). Per germline, CDR1 SGHNT and CDR2 YYREEE (reference sequence). V gave up 4 bases and J gave up 4 bases, with 15 bases separating them. The CDR3 runs to 16 residues. CDR3 region: CASSPLVGGYNSPLHF. Written as DNA, the CDR3 is TGTGCCAGCAGCCCGTTGGTAGGGGGTTATAATTCACCCCTCCACTTT.

This clonotype was seen repeatedly, ten times or more. The rearrangement links TRBV7-9 to TRBJ1-2; D unclear. V was pared by 0 bases and J by 3 bases, with 8 bases between. Germline values: CDR1 SEHNR, CDR2 FQNEAQ (reference sequence). The CDR3 has 14 amino acids. As DNA, the CDR3 is TGTGCCAGCAGCTTAGCCGGCAGCGACTATGGCTACACCTTC. Encoded protein: CASSLAGSDYGYTF.

This clonotype was counted ten times or more. The gene calls are TRBV12-3 or TRBV12-4 and TRBJ2-2; 10 bases fit TRBD2. The CDR3 has 18 residues. Trimming took 6 bases from V and 6 from J; bases not matched to a gene: 16. CDR3 amino acids: CASSLLAGKGGWAGELFF. The CDR3, as DNA: TGTGCCAGCAGCCTACTAGCGGGGAAGGGAGGCTGGGCCGGGGAGCTGTTTTTT.

Ten or more counts support this clonotype. This chain connects TRBV7-6 to TRBJ1-6; D gene unclear. This CDR3 contains 16 residues. The germline gives CDR1 SGHVS, CDR2 FNYEAQ. V was shortened by 1 base and J by 6 bases, with 13 bases between the two germline ends. The CDR3 loop is CASSLEVSKGNSPLHF. The DNA for the CDR3 is TGTGCCAGCAGCTTAGAAGTCAGCAAGGGTAATTCACCCCTCCACTTT.

This clonotype was recorded a few times. This chain joins TRBV6-6 and TRBJ2-5, with D perhaps matching TRBD1 (5 bases). Germline CDR1 is MNHNY and CDR2 is SVGAGI (reference sequence). The V end was cut by 5 bases, the J end by 1 base, with 17 bases between. This CDR3 contains 16 residues. This CDR3 is CASSPGLGRGQETQYF. The CDR3 coding sequence is TGTGCCAGCAGTCCAGGTCTTGGAAGGGGCCAAGAGACCCAGTACTTC.

This sequence joins TRBV7-9 and TRBJ2-3; D uncertain. Germline values: CDR1 SEHNR, CDR2 FQNEAQ (reference sequence). Trimming removed 4 bases from V and 4 bases from J, with 18 bases in between. The CDR3 runs to 16 residues. Here the CDR3 DNA reads TGTGCCAGCAGCTCGTCCGTAAGGGATTGGCCAGATACGCAGTATTTT. Its translation is CASSSSVRDWPDTQYF.

J is TRBJ2-7 and V is TRBV7-9; D is unclear. CDR3 length: 12 residues. V gave up 9 bases and J gave up 0 bases, with 9 bases separating them. Germline CDR1 SEHNR, CDR2 FQNEAQ (reference sequence). CDR3 nucleotides: TGTGCCAGTCAGGACCTCTCCTACGAGCAGTACTTC. Translated, it gives CASQDLSYEQYF.

This clonotype has just a few counts. The V and J genes are TRBV12-3 or TRBV12-4 and TRBJ2-5; 9 bases map to TRBD1. The CDR3 length is 14 residues. V lost 6 bases and J lost 5; bases outside the gene matches: 7. Here the CDR3 DNA reads TGTGCCAGCAGGTCGACAGGGGGGGGCGAGACCCAGTACTTC. Translation gives CASRSTGGGETQYF.

This clonotype was seen at least ten times. The V call is TRBV19, the J call TRBJ1-4, with TRBD1 as a possible D gene (5 bases). This CDR3 spans 15 amino acids. V was shortened by 4 bases and J by 3 bases, with 12 bases between the two germline ends. The germline V gene has CDR1 LNHDA and CDR2 SQIVND (reference sequence). This CDR3 is CASSTPTAANEKLFF. For the CDR3, the DNA is TGTGCCAGTAGTACTCCGACAGCGGCTAATGAAAAACTGTTTTTT.

This clonotype came up many times. The chain joins TRBV7-6 to TRBJ1-5, with TRBD1 matching over 7 bases. CDR1 is SGHVS and CDR2 is FNYEAQ in the germline V gene. Trimming at V came to 5 bases and at J to 6 bases, leaving 7 bases not matched to a gene. The CDR3 extends over 14 amino acids. The DNA for the CDR3 is TGTGCCAGCAGCCCCGCCCCAGGGGGTCAGCCCCAGCATTTT. Protein sequence: CASSPAPGGQPQHF.

The table lists this clonotype with many counts. This chain joins TRBV7-9 and TRBJ1-2; tentatively, D is TRBD1 (6 bases). This CDR3 has 14 residues. Trimming took 0 bases from V and 3 from J, leaving 8 bases between them. In germline, CDR1 is SEHNR, CDR2 FQNEAQ (reference sequence). The CDR3 sequence is CASSLAQGDYGYTF. The DNA of the CDR3 is TGTGCCAGCAGCTTAGCACAGGGAGACTATGGCTACACCTTC.

The V call is TRBV7-3, the J call TRBJ1-1; D might be TRBD1 (5 bases). The CDR3 runs 14 residues. V gave up 1 base and J gave up 3 bases, with 9 bases separating them. Germline V gives CDR1 SGHTA, CDR2 FQGTGA. In nucleotides, the CDR3 is TGTGCCAGCAGCTTAAGCCCGACAGACACTGAAGCTTTCTTT. This codes for CASSLSPTDTEAFF.